The rows below give T cell receptor beta chains drawn from one sample of a study of T-cell memory formation after mild COVID-19. TCRdb re-called the 5' RACE reads through MiXCR, storing one row per CDR3 protein. In the table there are a few hundred thousand distinct CDR3 sequences, 20% to 25% of which are singletons. The sequenced sample was PBMCs or a T cell subset sorted from them (not recorded which). All receptors come from an adult woman who had mild COVID-19 (a few samples of this study predate the infection). Cell type and time point are not known. CDR3s include the opening cysteine and the closing phenylalanine or tryptophan. The D gene is left open where the match is weak. Some rows mark clone size as missing; the rest say once, few, many or name a class of expanded clone.

V gene	J gene	D gene	clone size	CDR3 protein	CDR3 DNA
TRBV24-1	TRBJ1-2	-	few	CATSAGWQGKDYGYTF	TGTGCCACCAGTGCCGGGTGGCAGGGGAAGGACTATGGCTACACCTTC
TRBV2	TRBJ2-3	-	-	CASSDVSTDTQYF	TGTGCCAGCAGCGACGTGAGCACAGATACGCAGTATTTT
TRBV7-2	TRBJ1-6	TRBD1	many	CASSFRQGAGSPLHF	TGTGCCAGCAGCTTCCGACAGGGGGCTGGGTCACCCCTCCACTTT
TRBV5-5	TRBJ1-1	-	few	CASSLVPHIDTEAFF	TGTGCCAGCAGCTTGGTACCCCACATAGATACTGAAGCTTTCTTT
TRBV9	TRBJ2-4	-	few	CASPLASPLQYF	TGTGCCAGCCCGCTAGCGAGTCCTCTTCAGTACTTC
TRBV19	TRBJ2-7	TRBD1	-	CASSIDHRGPSEQYF	TGTGCCAGTAGTATAGATCACAGGGGGCCTTCCGAGCAGTACTTC
TRBV2	TRBJ2-5	TRBD1	-	CASSVPPGQGQETQYF	TGTGCCAGCAGCGTTCCCCCGGGACAGGGGCAAGAGACCCAGTACTTC
TRBV2	TRBJ2-7	-	-	CASSELQLEQYF	TGTGCCAGCAGTGAACTGCAGCTCGAGCAGTACTTC
TRBV6-6	TRBJ1-5	-	-	CASRSVGVVSNQPQHF	TGTGCCAGCAGATCCGTCGGGGTAGTTAGCAATCAGCCCCAGCATTTT
TRBV5-1	TRBJ2-1	-	-	CASSGGLKGNEQFF	TGCGCCAGCAGCGGGGGTCTTAAGGGCAATGAGCAGTTCTTC
TRBV12-3/TRBV12-4	TRBJ2-2	-	many	CASSPRTGTGELFF	TGTGCCAGCAGTCCCCGAACAGGGACCGGGGAGCTGTTTTTT
TRBV9	TRBJ2-5	TRBD1	-	CASSVAGGLRETQYF	TGTGCCAGCAGCGTGGCAGGGGGTCTCCGAGAGACCCAGTACTTC
TRBV7-6	TRBJ2-4	-	few	CASSPEGNIQYF	TGTGCCAGCAGTCCCGAGGGGAACATTCAGTACTTC
TRBV20-1	TRBJ2-3	TRBD2	-	CSARVVAGGPGDTQYF	TGCAGTGCTAGAGTGGTGGCGGGAGGGCCCGGAGATACGCAGTATTTT
TRBV12-3/TRBV12-4	TRBJ1-1	-	few	CASRASTGNTEAFF	TGTGCCAGCAGGGCGTCGACAGGGAACACTGAAGCTTTCTTT
TRBV12-3/TRBV12-4	TRBJ2-7	TRBD2	-	CASSASGYEQYF	TGTGCCAGCAGCGCTAGCGGCTACGAGCAGTACTTC
TRBV10-3	TRBJ2-3	TRBD2	many	CAISPGLAGRTDTQYF	TGTGCCATCAGCCCAGGCCTAGCGGGGCGCACAGATACGCAGTATTTT
TRBV10-3	TRBJ1-6	TRBD1	few	CAIGDRDSPLHF	TGTGCCATCGGCGACAGGGACTCACCCCTCCACTTT
TRBV11-2	TRBJ2-1	-	few	CASSISGTPYNEQFF	TGTGCCAGCAGCATTTCCGGGACCCCCTACAATGAGCAGTTCTTC
TRBV3-1	TRBJ2-1	-	few	CASSPWGNEQFF	TGTGCCAGCAGCCCCTGGGGCAATGAGCAGTTCTTC
TRBV29-1	TRBJ2-7	-	-	CSVRRSYEQYF	TGCAGCGTACGAAGATCCTACGAGCAGTACTTC
TRBV7-9	TRBJ2-7	TRBD1	-	CASSSRTGAHEQYF	TGTGCCAGCAGCTCCCGGACAGGGGCCCACGAGCAGTACTTC
TRBV4-1	TRBJ2-1	TRBD2	-	CASSQGLMGGRVNEQFF	TGCGCCAGCAGCCAGGGCCTCATGGGCGGGAGGGTGAATGAGCAGTTCTTC
TRBV29-1	TRBJ1-1	-	-	CSALRRGTMNTEAFF	TGCAGCGCCCTACGCAGGGGTACTATGAACACTGAAGCTTTCTTT
TRBV7-9	TRBJ2-1	-	-	CASSLVVSAGWNEQFF	TGTGCCAGCAGCTTAGTGGTCTCGGCGGGATGGAATGAGCAGTTCTTC
TRBV6-1	TRBJ1-5	TRBD1	-	CASSSPWGQGGDQPQHF	TGTGCCAGCAGTTCGCCCTGGGGACAGGGTGGTGATCAGCCCCAGCATTTT
TRBV24-1	TRBJ2-3	TRBD2	few	CATSFSGDNTDTQYF	TGTGCCACCAGTTTTAGCGGGGATAACACAGATACGCAGTATTTT
TRBV7-6	TRBJ2-3	-	-	CASSLDVIGPPADTQYF	TGTGCCAGCAGCTTAGACGTCATAGGCCCTCCCGCAGATACGCAGTATTTT
TRBV3-1	TRBJ2-1	-	few	CASSTVDEQFF	TGTGCCAGCAGCACGGTGGATGAGCAGTTCTTC
TRBV12-3/TRBV12-4	TRBJ1-1	TRBD1	few	CASSSPGQGDTEAFF	TGTGCCAGCAGCTCACCGGGACAGGGGGACACTGAAGCTTTCTTT
TRBV7-2	TRBJ2-3	TRBD2	-	CASSPSWGAGGSDTQYF	TGTGCCAGCAGCCCCTCCTGGGGAGCGGGGGGCTCAGATACGCAGTATTTT
TRBV19	TRBJ1-4	-	few	CASRGYGRGEKLFF	TGTGCCAGTAGGGGATATGGACGTGGGGAAAAACTGTTTTTT
TRBV4-2	TRBJ2-7	TRBD2	few	CASSLHREERYEQYF	TGTGCCAGCAGCCTGCACCGGGAGGAAAGGTACGAGCAGTACTTC
TRBV12-3/TRBV12-4	TRBJ1-5	-	-	CASSPDSRPQHF	TGTGCCAGCAGTCCGGACTCCCGGCCCCAGCATTTT
TRBV12-3/TRBV12-4	TRBJ1-2	-	-	CASSIRTGYYGYTF	TGTGCCAGCAGTATTCGGACGGGTTACTATGGCTACACCTTC
TRBV12-3/TRBV12-4	TRBJ1-1	-	few	CASRLRDRTEAFF	TGTGCCAGCAGGCTCAGGGATAGGACTGAAGCTTTCTTT
TRBV20-1	TRBJ2-7	TRBD2	-	CSARDPSGRPDEQYF	TGCAGTGCTAGAGATCCTAGCGGGAGGCCGGACGAGCAGTACTTC
TRBV7-9	TRBJ1-6	-	-	CASSPPGLYNSPLHF	TGTGCCAGCAGCCCCCCGGGATTATATAATTCACCCCTCCACTTT
TRBV7-9	TRBJ2-7	TRBD2	-	CASSSLAGGPNFYEQYF	TGTGCCAGCAGCTCACTAGCGGGAGGCCCAAATTTCTACGAGCAGTACTTC
TRBV7-2	TRBJ1-2	TRBD1	-	CASTVRGGGANYGYTF	TGTGCCAGCACCGTAAGGGGAGGGGGCGCGAACTATGGCTACACCTTC
TRBV12-3/TRBV12-4	TRBJ2-2	-	-	CATRSSSNTGELFF	TGTGCCACGAGGTCCAGTTCGAACACCGGGGAGCTGTTTTTT
TRBV7-9	TRBJ1-5	-	few	CASSADRTSNQPQHF	TGTGCCAGCAGCGCCGACAGGACTAGCAATCAGCCCCAGCATTTT
TRBV5-1	TRBJ2-3	TRBD1	few	CASSTGDRGGDTQYF	TGCGCCAGCAGCACTGGGGACAGGGGCGGCGATACGCAGTATTTT
TRBV15	TRBJ2-3	-	many	CATSTRHGNTDTQYF	TGTGCCACCAGCACTAGACACGGAAACACAGATACGCAGTATTTT
TRBV2	TRBJ2-7	-	-	CASSPLGQDPYEQYF	TGTGCCAGCAGTCCCTTGGGGCAGGACCCCTACGAGCAGTACTTC
TRBV6-5	TRBJ2-2	TRBD2	-	CASSYGTSGGPPNTGELFF	TGTGCCAGCAGTTATGGGACTAGCGGGGGGCCCCCGAACACCGGGGAGCTGTTTTTT
TRBV18	TRBJ2-4	-	-	CASATTILAKNIQYF	TGTGCCAGCGCTACGACCATTCTAGCCAAAAACATTCAGTACTTC
TRBV7-9	TRBJ2-7	TRBD1	few	CASSFQGGVYEQYF	TGTGCCAGCAGCTTTCAAGGGGGCGTCTACGAGCAGTACTTC
TRBV5-1	TRBJ2-7	-	few	CASSFGPRDSSSYEQYF	TGCGCCAGCAGCTTCGGACCCCGGGACTCCAGCTCCTACGAGCAGTACTTC
TRBV5-4	TRBJ1-1	-	-	CASSLEQQNTEAFF	TGTGCCAGCAGCTTGGAGCAGCAGAACACTGAAGCTTTCTTT
TRBV20-1	TRBJ2-3	TRBD2	few	CSAFSGSDPSTDTQYF	TGCAGTGCTTTTAGCGGGAGCGACCCTAGCACAGATACGCAGTATTTT